This T cell receptor (beta chain) is drawn from a study of T cells in Graves' hyperthyroidism and ophthalmopathy. It was RNA transcripts that yielded the amplified TCR beta CDR3 regions. Researchers ran a first-round RT-PCR on the TCR CDR3 using the HTBI primer set. TCRdb itself ran the multiplex PCR reads through MiXCR, one entry per CDR3 protein. This table holds 650,000 to 700,000 distinct CDR3 sequences, 15% to 20% found once. This clonotype has a single count. A much larger clone is a single base away; this may be a read error. V dropped 3 bases and J dropped 13 bases, with 15 bases sitting between them. CDR1 and CDR2 from the germline V gene are LNHNV and YYDKDF (reference sequence). The CDR3 consists of 13 residues.

The sample consisted of blood. V usage is TRBV15 and J usage is TRBJ1-4; D is undetermined. This sequence originates from a man aged 45-65 years with Graves' hyperthyroidism. The CDR3, as DNA: TGTGCCACCAGCAGCTTCGTCGGGTCGGTACTGTTTTTT. This encodes CATSSFVGSVLFF.